This T cell receptor (beta chain) is from a study of cytomegalovirus exposure and HLA in healthy donors. Germline CDR1 and CDR2: MNHEY and SVGAGI. The CDR3 length is 14 residues. The V end was cut by 2 bases, the J end by 4 bases, with 11 bases between. This PCR relied on a set of 60 Vbeta primers and 13 Jbeta primers. Repertoires were generated with immunoSEQ multiplex PCR, while TCRdb's copy carries only in-frame clones and drops some. Of 150,000 to 250,000 clones listed, roughly four fifths were seen once; the top ten hold 0.098%. The source material was PBMCs. This chain connects TRBV6-5 to TRBJ2-5, with D possibly matching TRBD1 (5 bases). This clonotype originated in a boy between 2 and 10 years old in good health and CMV-seronegative. The CDR3 nucleotides read TGTGCCAGCAGTTACCGACAGTGGGGAGAGACCCAGTACTTC. Encoded protein: CASSYRQWGETQYF.